Below are 10 T cell receptor beta chains sequenced from a single sample in a study of shared clonotypes between healthy human individuals. Sequenced by immunoSEQ multiplex PCR; TCRdb stores in-frame clones only, minus some. This table has 2 million to 2.5 million clones, over 85% appearing once. The sequencing input was naive CD4+ T cells from PBMCs. This sample's subset: CD45RA+ positively selected. All receptors come from a young man in good health. Some clones in this sample may be carry-over from other donors' samples.

This clone was seen a handful of times. The V gene is TRBV7-2, the J gene TRBJ1-5, with D uncertain. Trimming stripped 0 bases from V and 5 bases from J, with 14 bases between. The CDR3 runs to 16 residues. Germline CDR1 reads SGHTA; CDR2 reads FQGNSA. In nucleotides, the CDR3 is TGTGCCAGCAGCTTAGCTCCCAGACAAGTCCATCAGCCCCAGCATTTT. It codes for CASSLAPRQVHQPQHF.

The CDR3 DNA sequence: TGTGCCAGCAGCGTACGGGACTATTCCAATGAGCAGTTCTTC. It is translated as CASSVRDYSNEQFF. The V call is TRBV9, the J call TRBJ2-1; 7 bases map to TRBD2. The CDR3 is 14 residues long. V was clipped by 1 base and J by 6 bases; unmatched bases: 4. In germline, CDR1 is SGDLS, CDR2 YYNGEE. The variable domain in full, with the rest retrieved from reference TRBV9 and TRBJ2-1, is DSGVTQTPKHLITATGQRVTLRCSPRSGDLSVYWYQQSLDQGLQFLIQYYNGEERAKGNILERFSAQQFPDLHSELNLSSLELGDSALYFCASSVRDYSNEQFFGPGTRLTVL.

The rearrangement uses TRBV28 and TRBJ2-7, with D possibly called TRBD1 or TRBD2 (6 bases each). Germline V lookup: CDR1 MDHEN, CDR2 SYDVKM. Trimming took off 4 bases at V and 1 base at J, with 14 bases between the two ends. The CDR3 is 15 residues long. CDR3 sequence reads: CASSWTTGQSYEQYF. The DNA for the CDR3 is TGTGCCAGCAGTTGGACTACGGGACAATCCTACGAGCAGTACTTC.

The chain links TRBV16 to TRBJ2-3; D is possibly TRBD1 (6 bases). The V end was cut by 5 bases, the J end by 2 bases, with 11 bases between. Germline V gene data show CDR1 as KGHSY and CDR2 as FQNENV. This CDR3 spans 14 amino acids. The CDR3 coding sequence is TGTGCCAGCAGCGCACAGGGCGCCACAGATACGCAGTATTTT. It yields the protein CASSAQGATDTQYF.

The chain couples TRBV27 to TRBJ2-1; 14 bases align to TRBD2. The CDR3 runs to 18 residues. CDR1 and CDR2 from the germline V gene are MNHEY and SMNVEV (reference sequence). The V and J ends lost 1 base and 6 bases, in that order; junction bases with no gene match: 8. CDR3 region: CASSLFGLAGGMINEQFF. The CDR3 region has the DNA TGTGCCAGCAGTTTATTCGGACTAGCGGGAGGAATGATCAATGAGCAGTTCTTC.

This clone was counted between two and nine times. This chain links TRBV19 with TRBJ2-2; no definite D call. Germline V gene lookup returns CDR1 LNHDA and CDR2 SQIVND (reference sequence). V dropped 1 base and J dropped 6 bases, with 6 bases sitting between them. CDR3 size: 13 residues. The CDR3 sequence: CASSIGLPGELFF. The CDR3 coding sequence is TGTGCCAGTAGTATAGGGTTGCCCGGGGAGCTGTTTTTT.

The J gene is TRBJ2-5, the V gene TRBV5-4; TRBD2 might be the D (6 bases). CDR3 length: 15 amino acids. From germline, CDR1 is SGHNT and CDR2 YYREEE (reference sequence). V lost 4 bases and J lost 2, with 15 bases in between. CDR3 DNA: TGTGCCAGCAGCGGCGGGACGAGGGTACAAGAGACCCAGTACTTC. Its translation: CASSGGTRVQETQYF.

The genes are TRBV15 and TRBJ2-1; tentatively, D is TRBD1 (6 bases). Germline CDR1 LNHNV, CDR2 YYDKDF (reference sequence). The CDR3 consists of 15 residues. V was trimmed by 3 bases and J by 6 bases, leaving 15 bases between them. The CDR3 spells CATSRDALGANEQFF. CDR3 DNA: TGTGCCACCAGCAGGGATGCTTTGGGGGCCAATGAGCAGTTCTTC.

The chain is built from TRBV29-1 and TRBJ1-2; a weak D match, TRBD1 (6 bases). The germline gives CDR1 SQVTM, CDR2 ANQGSEA. The length of the CDR3 is 14 residues. The V end was cut by 7 bases, the J end by 8 bases, with 23 bases between. The DNA of the CDR3 is TGCAGCGCCTACCGGGACATCACCGAGGGGGGCTACACCTTC. It encodes CSAYRDITEGGYTF.

CDR3 DNA: TGTGCCAGCAGCCGGACAGGGGCTGTGCTGGACATTCAGTACTTC. Translating it yields CASSRTGAVLDIQYF. The chain employs TRBV6-5 and TRBJ2-4, with 9 bases identical to TRBD1. Per the germline V gene, CDR1 is MNHEY and CDR2 is SVGAGI. The ends lost 6 bases at V and 8 bases at J; junction bases unmatched: 11. This CDR3 region has 15 residues.